Below, 4 T cell receptor beta chains from the same sample are listed, as sequenced in a study of cytomegalovirus exposure and HLA in healthy donors. PCR involved 60 Vbeta and 13 Jbeta primers. The method was immunoSEQ multiplex PCR; TCRdb's version includes in-frame clones alone and lacks a portion of them. The sample records 150,000 or so clones, roughly 82% being singletons. The specimen was PBMCs. These receptors were obtained from a woman between 45 and 60 years old in good health and CMV-seropositive.

This chain links TRBV21-1 with TRBJ2-3; the table names TRBD2, a call not compared with the DNA. TRBV21-1 is flagged as a pseudogene. The CDR3 contains 15 residues. The CDR3, as DNA: TGTGCCAGCAGCGAGCGGGGCCCTTTCACAGATACGCAGTATTTT. This translates into CASSERGPFTDTQYF.

This clone has more than one count but fewer than ten. The rearrangement uses TRBV5-6 and TRBJ2-1; 11 bases line up with TRBD2. The CDR3 loop spans 16 amino acids. The germline V gene encodes CDR1 SGHDT and CDR2 YYEEEE. V shed 0 bases, J shed 5 bases, and the junction held 4 bases outside the gene matches. CDR3 amino acids: CASSLVGTSGNNEQFF. CDR3 nucleotide sequence: TGTGCCAGCAGCTTGGTTGGGACTAGCGGAAACAATGAGCAGTTCTTC.

The table lists this clone with a count of one. V usage is TRBV11-2 and J usage is TRBJ2-7, with D possibly matching TRBD1 (5 bases). The CDR3 is 13 amino acids. The V end lost 3 bases, the J end lost 0 bases, and 6 bases lay between the germline ends. From germline, CDR1 is SGHAT and CDR2 FQNNGV. CDR3 region: CASSLDTSYEQYF. The CDR3 nucleotides are TGTGCCAGCAGCTTGGACACCTCCTACGAGCAGTACTTC.

This clone was recorded once. The V call is TRBV13, the J call TRBJ1-2; 8 bases line up with TRBD1. Per the germline V gene, CDR1 is PRHDT and CDR2 is FYEKMQ (reference sequence). V shed 2 bases, J shed 5 bases, and the junction held 1 base outside the gene matches. The CDR3 loop spans 13 amino acids. The CDR3 loop reads CASSLNRGYGYTF. The CDR3 nucleotides are TGTGCCAGCAGCTTAAACAGGGGGTATGGCTACACCTTC.